A single sample gave rise to the 31 T cell receptor beta chains below, sequenced in a study of cytotoxic CD8 clonotypes in ibrutinib-treated CLL. Here immunoSEQ multiplex PCR was the method, and the copy in TCRdb shows in-frame clones only, minus some. The sample lists approximately 45,000 clones, around 70% seen once, with 13% in the top ten. The sequenced sample was PBMCs, obtained after 12 months of ibrutinib treatment. The receptors originated from a human donor with chronic lymphocytic leukemia.

Worth noting for this clone: Other DNA sequences from this sample encode an identical CDR3 as well. V and J are TRBV5-1 and TRBJ2-3, with 8 positions matching TRBD1. Germline values: CDR1 SGHRS, CDR2 YFSETQ. CDR3 length equals 15 residues. Trimming took 3 bases from V and 1 from J; bases not matched to a gene: 4. CDR3 residues: CASSSGQGGTDTQYF. The CDR3 nucleotides are TGCGCCAGCAGCTCTGGACAGGGTGGCACAGATACGCAGTATTTT.

This clone came up a few times. The chain uses TRBV15 and TRBJ2-2; D might be TRBD1 (5 bases). Germline assignment: CDR1 LNHNV and CDR2 YYDKDF (reference sequence). V lost 5 bases and J 1 base, leaving 17 bases between the germline ends. There are 17 residues in the CDR3. This CDR3 is CATSDRWGGENTGELFF. The DNA of the CDR3 is TGTGCCACCAGCGACCGGTGGGGCGGAGAGAACACCGGGGAGCTGTTTTTT.

The chain couples TRBV6-5 to TRBJ2-2, with D possibly matching TRBD2 (5 bases). CDR1 MNHEY and CDR2 SVGAGI come from the germline V gene. V lost 9 bases, J lost 3 bases, and 8 bases lay in between. The CDR3 covers 12 residues. The CDR3 loop reads CASEGDTGELFF. For the CDR3, the DNA is TGTGCCAGTGAGGGTGACACCGGGGAGCTGTTTTTT.

This clone has more than one count but fewer than ten. The chain has TRBV7-2 and TRBJ2-1; D might be TRBD1 (6 bases). This CDR3 region has 16 residues. Trimming took 5 bases from V and 1 from J, leaving 15 bases between them. The V gene's germline CDR1 is SGHTA and CDR2 FQGNSA. CDR3 DNA sequence: TGTGCCAGCAGCCCAGACAGGTTGGTGTCCTACAATGAGCAGTTCTTC. It specifies CASSPDRLVSYNEQFF.

V and J are TRBV6-5 and TRBJ1-2; possibly TRBD1 for D (6 bases). Germline assignment: CDR1 MNHEY and CDR2 SVGAGI. V lost 4 bases and J 3 bases, leaving 12 bases between the germline ends. The CDR3 totals 14 residues. The CDR3 protein is CASSSQDSYYGYTF. Written as DNA, the CDR3 is TGTGCCAGCAGTTCACAGGACAGTTACTATGGCTACACCTTC.

This chain links TRBV18 with TRBJ2-7; D is tentatively TRBD1 or TRBD2 (5 bases each). Germline CDR1 and CDR2: KGHSH and LQKENI. The CDR3 consists of 15 residues. V dropped 6 bases and J dropped 4 bases, with 19 bases sitting between them. CDR3 amino acids: CASSAGTSVGYEQYF. CDR3 DNA sequence: TGTGCCAGCTCGGCAGGGACCTCAGTTGGGTACGAGCAGTACTTC.

The chain joins TRBV19 to TRBJ2-1; TRBD2 matches at 7 bases. V lost 10 bases to trimming and J lost 7 bases; unmatched junction nucleotides: 10. This CDR3 contains 13 residues. Germline CDR1 and CDR2: LNHDA and SQIVND (reference sequence). CDR3 region: CATGWGGENEQFF. Here the CDR3 DNA reads TGTGCCACCGGATGGGGGGGAGAAAATGAGCAGTTCTTC.

This clone was counted only a few times. V usage is TRBV5-1 and J usage is TRBJ1-3; D unresolved. This CDR3 region has 16 residues. CDR1 SGHRS and CDR2 YFSETQ come from the germline V gene. V was clipped by 4 bases and J by 0 bases, with 14 bases between them. CDR3 residues: CASSRLGGTSGNTIYF. The CDR3 coding sequence is TGCGCCAGCAGCAGATTGGGCGGAACCTCTGGAAACACCATATATTTT. The complete variable domain, with remaining parts taken from reference TRBV5-1 and TRBJ1-3, reads KAGVTQTPRYLIKTRGQQVTLSCSPISGHRSVSWYQQTPGQGLQFLFEYFSETQRNKGNFPGRFSGRQFSNSRSEMNVSTLELGDSALYLCASSRLGGTSGNTIYFGEGSWLTVV.

This chain uses TRBV27 with TRBJ1-2; TRBD1 aligns across 8 bases. Germline V CDR1 and CDR2: MNHEY, SMNVEV (reference sequence). The ends lost 3 bases at V and 7 bases at J; junction bases unmatched: 13. CDR3 length: 16 residues. The CDR3 DNA follows: TGTGCCAGCAGTTTCTACGCTGAGGACAGGGTTTTTGGCTACACCTTC. Translation gives CASSFYAEDRVFGYTF.

V gene TRBV5-1 combines with J gene TRBJ2-5, with D tentatively TRBD1 (5 bases). This CDR3 is 17 amino acids long. In germline, CDR1 is SGHRS, CDR2 YFSETQ. Trimming removed 0 bases at V and 1 base at J, with 16 bases between. CDR3 in amino acids: CASSLEGLPAFQETQYF. Written as DNA, the CDR3 is TGCGCCAGCAGCTTGGAGGGGCTGCCTGCGTTCCAAGAGACCCAGTACTTC.

Only one count was recorded for this clone. This rearrangement joins TRBV7-8 to TRBJ2-3, with TRBD2 matching over 13 bases. The CDR3 has 16 amino acids. V was clipped by 5 bases and J by 5 bases; unmatched bases: 7. The germline gives CDR1 SGHVS, CDR2 FQNEAQ. CDR3 loop: CASSPRTSGGQDTQYF. The CDR3 DNA reads TGTGCCAGCAGCCCAAGGACTAGCGGGGGACAAGATACGCAGTATTTT.

The genes are TRBV4-1 and TRBJ1-5, with no clear D. From germline, CDR1 is MGHRA and CDR2 YSYEKL. Between the trimmed V and J ends, which lost 0 bases and 6 bases, there was a span of 9 bases. The CDR3 length is 14 residues. The DNA for the CDR3 is TGCGCCAGCAGCCAAGAGCGTCGAGGTCAGCCCCAGCATTTT. It encodes CASSQERRGQPQHF.

This clone was observed a handful of times. This chain links TRBV7-2 with TRBJ2-1; possibly TRBD2 for D (6 bases). Trimming cost V 3 bases and J 6 bases, with 15 bases left between them. Per the germline V gene, CDR1 is SGHTA and CDR2 is FQGNSA. CDR3 length: 15 residues. This CDR3 is CASSLDYSLFNEQFF. The CDR3 DNA follows: TGTGCCAGCAGCTTGGACTATTCCCTCTTCAATGAGCAGTTCTTC. Together with reference TRBV7-2 and TRBJ2-1, the CDR3 gives the full variable domain: GAGVSQSPSNKVTEKGKDVELRCDPISGHTALYWYRQSLGQGLEFLIYFQGNSAPDKSGLPSDRFSAERTGGSVSTLTIQRTQQEDSAVYLCASSLDYSLFNEQFFGPGTRLTVL.

The chain has TRBV5-1 and TRBJ2-1; D is uncertain. Germline CDR1 SGHRS, CDR2 YFSETQ. V lost 1 base and J 9 bases, leaving 8 bases between the germline ends. CDR3 size: 12 residues. CDR3 nucleotides: TGCGCCAGCAGCTTGAGGGAACGTGAGCAGTTCTTC. Protein product: CASSLREREQFF.

This clone has just a few counts. V gene TRBV5-1 combines with J gene TRBJ2-3, with D perhaps given as TRBD1 or TRBD2 (6 bases each). Germline lookup yields CDR1 SGHRS and CDR2 YFSETQ. V was cut by 0 bases and J by 6 bases, with 11 bases left in between. The CDR3 runs 14 residues. CDR3 sequence (DNA): TGCGCCAGCAGCTTGGAGGGGGGCCATGATACGCAGTATTTT. Translating it yields CASSLEGGHDTQYF.

The chain links TRBV28 to TRBJ2-5; the match to TRBD2 covers 9 bases. Germline-derived CDR1 and CDR2 are MDHEN and SYDVKM. The J segment lost 4 bases and the V segment lost 3 bases, leaving 3 bases of the junction unmatched. CDR3 length equals 14 residues. The CDR3 loop is CASSLRGGSETQYF. The CDR3 region has the DNA TGTGCCAGCAGTTTGCGGGGGGGCTCAGAGACCCAGTACTTC.

The chain links TRBV6-5 to TRBJ1-4, with D unresolved. Germline V gives CDR1 MNHEY, CDR2 SVGAGI. This CDR3 has 15 residues. Trimming left V 4 bases short and J 0 bases short, with 9 bases between. In DNA form, the CDR3 reads TGTGCCAGCAGTTCAAACTTCGCAACTAATGAAAAACTGTTTTTT. As protein: CASSSNFATNEKLFF.

This clone occurred a few times. The chain joins TRBV4-1 to TRBJ1-1; D possibly corresponds to TRBD1 (6 bases). The V end was cut by 3 bases, the J end by 6 bases, with 14 bases between. Germline CDR1 is MGHRA and CDR2 is YSYEKL. This CDR3 spans 14 amino acids. DNA for the CDR3: TGCGCCAGCAGCCACTCGCAGGGGCAGGCTGAAGCTTTCTTT. Its translation is CASSHSQGQAEAFF.

The chain joins TRBV4-2 to TRBJ2-1, with 9 bases aligning to TRBD2. The CDR3 has 19 residues. Germline values: CDR1 LGHNA, CDR2 YNFKEQ. The trim removed 0 bases at V and 0 bases at J, leaving 9 bases unmatched. The CDR3 bases are TGTGCCAGCAGCCAAGATCTTGCCGCTAGCGGGGACTCCTACAATGAGCAGTTCTTC. Translation gives CASSQDLAASGDSYNEQFF.

This clone showed up just a few times. The rearrangement joins TRBV15 to TRBJ1-2; 8 bases fit TRBD1. Germline V gene lookup returns CDR1 LNHNV and CDR2 YYDKDF (reference sequence). With 2 bases clipped from V and 7 bases from J, the junction kept 9 bases outside the gene matches. The CDR3 is 15 amino acids. The CDR3 spells CATSRRTGGPVGYTF. The CDR3 nucleotides read TGTGCCACCAGCAGACGTACAGGGGGTCCTGTTGGCTACACCTTC. The whole variable domain, remainder taken from reference TRBV15 and TRBJ1-2, is DAMVIQNPRYQVTQFGKPVTLSCSQTLNHNVMYWYQQKSSQAPKLLFHYYDKDFNNEADTPDNFQSRRPNTSFCFLDIRSPGLGDTAMYLCATSRRTGGPVGYTFGSGTRLTVV.

The V call is TRBV5-1, the J call TRBJ2-6; 7 nucleotides match TRBD2. The CDR3 sequence is 17 residues long. From germline, CDR1 is SGHRS and CDR2 YFSETQ. The V segment lost 4 bases and the J segment 4 bases; nucleotides outside the gene matches: 11. In nucleotides, the CDR3 is TGCGCCAGCAGCAGCGGGGTAGCCGGTACGGGGGCCAACGTCCTGACTTTC. Translation: CASSSGVAGTGANVLTF.

The rearrangement uses TRBV7-3 and TRBJ2-2; no clear D gene. Germline CDR1 SGHTA, CDR2 FQGTGA. The ends were cut back, 3 bases at V and 0 bases at J, with 8 bases in the middle. This CDR3 has 15 amino acids. Written as DNA, the CDR3 is TGTGCCAGCAGCTTGGGCGGCGCGAACACCGGGGAGCTGTTTTTT. Translated: CASSLGGANTGELFF.

The chain combines TRBV10-3 with TRBJ2-2, with 7 bases identical to TRBD1. The germline gives CDR1 ENHRY, CDR2 SYGVKD. V gave up 2 bases and J gave up 3 bases; unmatched junction bases: 9. CDR3 length: 17 amino acids. The CDR3 nucleotides read TGTGCCATCAGTGAGAGGAGCAGTCAGGGGGACACCGGGGAGCTGTTTTTT. Protein product: CAISERSSQGDTGELFF.

This clone was detected only a few times. The CDR3 sequence: CASSLALQNYGYTF. The DNA of the CDR3 is TGTGCCAGCAGCTTGGCCTTGCAGAACTATGGCTACACCTTC. The rearrangement uses TRBV5-4 and TRBJ1-2, with no clear D. Between the trimmed V and J ends, which lost 0 bases and 2 bases, there was a span of 8 bases. Per the germline V gene, CDR1 is SGHNT and CDR2 is YYREEE (reference sequence). This CDR3 has 14 residues.

This clone was counted a few times. The rearrangement links TRBV5-6 to TRBJ2-7; the match to TRBD2 covers 8 bases. Trimming at V came to 4 bases and at J to 1 base, leaving 10 bases not matched to a gene. The CDR3 length is 16 residues. Germline values: CDR1 SGHDT, CDR2 YYEEEE. CDR3 coding DNA: TGTGCCAGCAGCCGCCCCGGGAGGGTGGAATCCTACGAGCAGTACTTC. Translating it yields CASSRPGRVESYEQYF.

The chain combines TRBV28 with TRBJ2-3; 9 bases fit TRBD2. Looked up from germline, CDR1 is MDHEN and CDR2 is SYDVKM. With 3 bases clipped from V and 1 base from J, the junction kept 2 bases outside the gene matches. The CDR3 sequence is 15 residues long. CDR3 in DNA: TGTGCCAGCAGTTTTGCTAGCGGGGGCACAGATACGCAGTATTTT. Amino acid sequence: CASSFASGGTDTQYF.

The chain carries TRBV10-3 and TRBJ2-7; D gene unclear. The CDR3 consists of 16 residues. Deletions cut 3 bases from V and 1 base from J, with 16 bases between. The germline V gene has CDR1 ENHRY and CDR2 SYGVKD. The CDR3 sequence is CAISDYSRLVSYEQYF. The CDR3, as DNA: TGTGCCATCAGTGATTACAGCCGCCTAGTATCCTACGAGCAGTACTTC.

The rearrangement uses TRBV28 and TRBJ2-2; TRBD2 matches at 9 bases. This CDR3 comprises 15 residues. J gave up 8 bases and V 7 bases, and 11 bases lay outside the gene matches. CDR1 and CDR2 from the germline V gene are MDHEN and SYDVKM. The CDR3 sequence: CASTIQRGDFGELFF. CDR3 coding DNA: TGTGCCAGCACCATTCAGCGGGGGGACTTTGGGGAGCTGTTTTTT.

This chain uses TRBV5-6 with TRBJ2-7; D is ambiguous. The germline gives CDR1 SGHDT, CDR2 YYEEEE. V lost 4 bases and J 2 bases, leaving 13 bases between the germline ends. The CDR3 runs to 14 residues. Written as DNA, the CDR3 is TGTGCCAGCAGCGAGAAGACGGTAACCTACGAGCAGTACTTC. Its protein is CASSEKTVTYEQYF.

The chain couples TRBV11-2 to TRBJ2-1; D could derive from TRBD1 or TRBD2 (5 bases each). The CDR3 has 15 residues. Germline CDR1 reads SGHAT; CDR2 reads FQNNGV. Deletions cut 1 base from V and 4 bases from J, with 11 bases between. In DNA, the CDR3 is TGTGCCAGCAGCTTAGTTTCAGGGAGATACAATGAGCAGTTCTTC. Protein: CASSLVSGRYNEQFF.

The chain couples TRBV11-2 to TRBJ1-2, with TRBD1 identical over 12 bases. This CDR3 has 15 residues. The trim removed 4 bases at V and 7 bases at J, leaving 7 bases unmatched. The germline gives CDR1 SGHAT, CDR2 FQNNGV. This CDR3 is CASSSGTGGLVGYTF. The CDR3, as DNA: TGTGCCAGCAGCTCCGGGACAGGGGGCTTGGTTGGCTACACCTTC.